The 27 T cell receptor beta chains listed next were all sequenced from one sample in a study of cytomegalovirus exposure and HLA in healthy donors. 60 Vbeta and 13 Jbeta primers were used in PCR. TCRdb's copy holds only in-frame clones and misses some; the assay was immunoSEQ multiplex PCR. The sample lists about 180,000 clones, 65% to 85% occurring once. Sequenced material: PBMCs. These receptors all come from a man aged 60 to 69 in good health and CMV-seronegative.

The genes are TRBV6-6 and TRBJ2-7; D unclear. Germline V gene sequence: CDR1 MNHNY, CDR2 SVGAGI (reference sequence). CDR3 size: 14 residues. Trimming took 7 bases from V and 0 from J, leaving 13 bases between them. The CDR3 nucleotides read TGTGCCAGCACCCCCAGTCGCAACTCCTACGAGCAGTACTTC. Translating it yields CASTPSRNSYEQYF.

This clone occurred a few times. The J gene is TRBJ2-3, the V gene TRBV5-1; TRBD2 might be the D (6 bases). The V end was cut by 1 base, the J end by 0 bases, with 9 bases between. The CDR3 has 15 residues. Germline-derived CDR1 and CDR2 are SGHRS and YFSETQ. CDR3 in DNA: TGCGCCAGCAGCTTGAGCGGGCCGAGCACAGATACGCAGTATTTT. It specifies CASSLSGPSTDTQYF.

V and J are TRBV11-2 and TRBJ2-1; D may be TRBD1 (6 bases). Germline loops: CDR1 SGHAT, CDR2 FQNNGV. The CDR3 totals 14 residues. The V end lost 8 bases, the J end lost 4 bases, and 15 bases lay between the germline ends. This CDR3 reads CASVRARGYNEQFF. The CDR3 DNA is TGTGCCAGCGTCCGCGCTAGGGGGTACAATGAGCAGTTCTTC.

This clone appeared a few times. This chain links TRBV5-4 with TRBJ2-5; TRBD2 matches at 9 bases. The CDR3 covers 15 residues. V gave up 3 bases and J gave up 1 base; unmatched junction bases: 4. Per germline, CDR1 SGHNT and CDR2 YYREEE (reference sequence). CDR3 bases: TGTGCCAGCAGCTATGGCGGGGGGGTCCAAGAGACCCAGTACTTC. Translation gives CASSYGGGVQETQYF.

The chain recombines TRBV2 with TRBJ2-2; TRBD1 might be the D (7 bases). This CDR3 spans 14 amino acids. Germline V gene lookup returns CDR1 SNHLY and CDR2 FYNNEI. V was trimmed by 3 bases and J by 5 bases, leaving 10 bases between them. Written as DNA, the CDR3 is TGTGCCAGCAGTGACAGGGGGGCTACCGGGGAGCTGTTTTTT. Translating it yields CASSDRGATGELFF. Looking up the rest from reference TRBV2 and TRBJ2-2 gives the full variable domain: EPEVTQTPSHQVTQMGQEVILRCVPISNHLYFYWYRQILGQKVEFLVSFYNNEISEKSEIFDDQFSVERPDGSNFTLKIRSTKLEDSAMYFCASSDRGATGELFFGEGSRLTVL.

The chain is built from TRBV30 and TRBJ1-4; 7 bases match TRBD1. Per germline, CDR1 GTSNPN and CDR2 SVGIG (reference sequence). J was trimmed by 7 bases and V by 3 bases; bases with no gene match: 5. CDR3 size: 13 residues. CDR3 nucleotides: TGTGCCTGGAGCAGACAGGGCATTGAAAAACTGTTTTTT. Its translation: CAWSRQGIEKLFF.

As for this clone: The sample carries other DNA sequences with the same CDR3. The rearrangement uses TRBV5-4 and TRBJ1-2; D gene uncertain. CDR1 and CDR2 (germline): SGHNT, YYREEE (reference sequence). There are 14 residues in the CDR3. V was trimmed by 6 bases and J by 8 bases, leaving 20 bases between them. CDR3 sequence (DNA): TGTGCCAGCAACCGGGAGAGGGTAGATCGCGGCTACACCTTC. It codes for CASNRERVDRGYTF.

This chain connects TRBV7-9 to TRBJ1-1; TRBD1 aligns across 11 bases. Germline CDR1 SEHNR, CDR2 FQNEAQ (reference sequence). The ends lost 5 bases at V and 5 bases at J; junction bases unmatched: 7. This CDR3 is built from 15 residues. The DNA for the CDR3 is TGTGCCAGCAGCCCCGGGACAGGGGGGAGGACTGAAGCTTTCTTT. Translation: CASSPGTGGRTEAFF.

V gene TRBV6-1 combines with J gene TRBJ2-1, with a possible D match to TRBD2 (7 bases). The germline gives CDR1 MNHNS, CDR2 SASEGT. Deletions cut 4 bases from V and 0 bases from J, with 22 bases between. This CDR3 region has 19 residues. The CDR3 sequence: CASSGLASIATGSYNEQFF. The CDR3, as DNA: TGTGCCAGCAGTGGACTAGCTTCAATCGCGACAGGCTCCTACAATGAGCAGTTCTTC.

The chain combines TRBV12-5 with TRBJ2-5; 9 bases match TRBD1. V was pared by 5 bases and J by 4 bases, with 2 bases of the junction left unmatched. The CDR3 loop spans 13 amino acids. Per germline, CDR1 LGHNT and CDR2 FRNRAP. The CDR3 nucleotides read TGTGCTAGTGGTCCGACAGGGGGAGAGACCCAGTACTTC. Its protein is CASGPTGGETQYF.

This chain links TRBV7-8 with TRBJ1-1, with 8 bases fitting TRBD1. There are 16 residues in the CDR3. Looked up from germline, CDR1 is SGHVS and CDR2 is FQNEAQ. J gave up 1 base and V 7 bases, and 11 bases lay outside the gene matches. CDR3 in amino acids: CASTLNRDRRNTEAFF. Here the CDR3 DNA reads TGTGCCAGCACCCTAAATCGGGACAGGAGGAACACTGAAGCTTTCTTT.

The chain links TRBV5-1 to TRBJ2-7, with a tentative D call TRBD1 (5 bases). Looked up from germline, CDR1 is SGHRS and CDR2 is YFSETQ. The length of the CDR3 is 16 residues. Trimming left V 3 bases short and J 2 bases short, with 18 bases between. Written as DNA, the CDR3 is TGCGCCAGCAGCTCTGTATCTGGGGCAGGCCCCTACGAGCAGTACTTC. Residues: CASSSVSGAGPYEQYF. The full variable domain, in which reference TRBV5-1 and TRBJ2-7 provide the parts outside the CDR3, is KAGVTQTPRYLIKTRGQQVTLSCSPISGHRSVSWYQQTPGQGLQFLFEYFSETQRNKGNFPGRFSGRQFSNSRSEMNVSTLELGDSALYLCASSSVSGAGPYEQYFGPGTRLTVT.

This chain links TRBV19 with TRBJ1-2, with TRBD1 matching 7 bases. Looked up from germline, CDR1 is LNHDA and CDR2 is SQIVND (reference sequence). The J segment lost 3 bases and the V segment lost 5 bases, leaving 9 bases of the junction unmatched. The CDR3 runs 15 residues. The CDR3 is CASSRSRQGDYGYTF. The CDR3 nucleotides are TGTGCCAGTAGTCGAAGCCGACAGGGTGACTATGGCTACACCTTC.

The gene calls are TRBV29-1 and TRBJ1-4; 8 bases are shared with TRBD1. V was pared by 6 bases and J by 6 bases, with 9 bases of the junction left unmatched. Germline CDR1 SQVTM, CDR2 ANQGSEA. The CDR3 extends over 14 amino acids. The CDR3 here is CSVLLGQAYEKLFF. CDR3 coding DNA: TGCAGCGTACTACTGGGACAGGCCTATGAAAAACTGTTTTTT. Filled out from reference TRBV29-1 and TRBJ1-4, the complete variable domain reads SAVISQKPSRDICQRGTSLTIQCQVDSQVTMMFWYRQQPGQSLTLIATANQGSEATYESGFVIDKFPISRPNLTFSTLTVSNMSPEDSSIYLCSVLLGQAYEKLFFGSGTQLSVL.

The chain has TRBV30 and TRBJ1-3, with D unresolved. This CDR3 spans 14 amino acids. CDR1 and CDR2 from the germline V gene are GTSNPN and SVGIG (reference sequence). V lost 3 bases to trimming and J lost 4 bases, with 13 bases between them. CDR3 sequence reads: CAWRTDKSGNTIYF. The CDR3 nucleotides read TGTGCCTGGAGGACCGACAAGTCGGGAAACACCATATATTTT.

CDR3 amino acids: CASSTRQVADTQYF. CDR3 nucleotides: TGTGCCAGTAGTACCCGACAGGTCGCGGATACGCAGTATTTT. This rearrangement joins TRBV19 to TRBJ2-3, with TRBD1 as a possible D gene (6 bases). Trimming stripped 4 bases from V and 6 bases from J, with 14 bases between. Germline CDR1 reads LNHDA; CDR2 reads SQIVND (reference sequence). CDR3 length: 14 amino acids.

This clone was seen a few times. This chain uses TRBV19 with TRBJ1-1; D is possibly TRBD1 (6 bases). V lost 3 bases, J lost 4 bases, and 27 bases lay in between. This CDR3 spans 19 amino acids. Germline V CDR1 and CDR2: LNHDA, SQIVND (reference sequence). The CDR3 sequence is CASSMSSGQPGWGGTEAFF. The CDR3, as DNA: TGTGCCAGTAGTATGTCTTCCGGACAGCCAGGATGGGGTGGCACTGAAGCTTTCTTT.

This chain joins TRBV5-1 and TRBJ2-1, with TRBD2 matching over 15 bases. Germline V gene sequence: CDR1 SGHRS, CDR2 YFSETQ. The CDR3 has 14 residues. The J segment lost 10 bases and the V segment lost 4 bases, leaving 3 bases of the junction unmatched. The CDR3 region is CASSQGLAGGEQFF. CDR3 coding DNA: TGCGCCAGCAGCCAGGGACTAGCGGGGGGAGAGCAGTTCTTC.

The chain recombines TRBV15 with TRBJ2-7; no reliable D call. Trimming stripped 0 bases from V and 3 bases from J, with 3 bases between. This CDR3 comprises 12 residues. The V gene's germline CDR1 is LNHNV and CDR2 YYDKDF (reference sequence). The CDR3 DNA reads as TGTGCCACCAGCAGAGATTACTACGAGCAGTACTTC. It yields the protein CATSRDYYEQYF.

This CDR3 is CASTVLAGELFF. CDR3 nucleotide sequence: TGTGCCAGCACGGTTCTAGCCGGGGAGCTGTTTTTT. The genes are TRBV2 and TRBJ2-2; D not resolved. Per the germline V gene, CDR1 is SNHLY and CDR2 is FYNNEI. Trimming shortened V by 7 bases and J by 6 bases, and 9 bases separated the two germline ends. This CDR3 region has 12 residues. Full variable domain (rest looked up from reference TRBV2 and TRBJ2-2): EPEVTQTPSHQVTQMGQEVILRCVPISNHLYFYWYRQILGQKVEFLVSFYNNEISEKSEIFDDQFSVERPDGSNFTLKIRSTKLEDSAMYFCASTVLAGELFFGEGSRLTVL.

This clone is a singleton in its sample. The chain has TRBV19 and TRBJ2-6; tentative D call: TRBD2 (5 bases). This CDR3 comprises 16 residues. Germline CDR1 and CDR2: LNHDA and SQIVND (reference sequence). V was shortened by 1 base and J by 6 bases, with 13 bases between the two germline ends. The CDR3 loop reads CASSIGPGRAANVLTF. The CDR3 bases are TGTGCCAGTAGTATAGGCCCCGGGCGGGCGGCCAACGTCCTGACTTTC.

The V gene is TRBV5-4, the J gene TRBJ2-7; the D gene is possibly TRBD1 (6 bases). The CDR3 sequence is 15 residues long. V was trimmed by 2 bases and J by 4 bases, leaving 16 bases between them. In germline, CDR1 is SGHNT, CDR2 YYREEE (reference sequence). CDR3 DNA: TGTGCCAGCAGCTTCCCCCCGGGACATAAATACGAGCAGTACTTC. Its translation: CASSFPPGHKYEQYF.

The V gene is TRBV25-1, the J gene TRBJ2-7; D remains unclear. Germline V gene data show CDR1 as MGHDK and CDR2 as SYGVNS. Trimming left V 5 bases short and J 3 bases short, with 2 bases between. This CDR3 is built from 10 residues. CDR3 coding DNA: TGTGCCAGCAGTCACTACGAGCAGTACTTC. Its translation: CASSHYEQYF.

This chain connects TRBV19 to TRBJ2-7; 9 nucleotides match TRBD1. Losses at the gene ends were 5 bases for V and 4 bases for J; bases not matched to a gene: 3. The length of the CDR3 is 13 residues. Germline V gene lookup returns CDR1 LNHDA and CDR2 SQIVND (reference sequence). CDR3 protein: CASSGTGQYEQYF. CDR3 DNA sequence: TGTGCCAGTAGTGGGACAGGGCAATACGAGCAGTACTTC. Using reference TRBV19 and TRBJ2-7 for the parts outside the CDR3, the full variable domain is DGGITQSPKYLFRKEGQNVTLSCEQNLNHDAMYWYRQDPGQGLRLIYYSQIVNDFQKGDIAEGYSVSREKKESFPLTVTSAQKNPTAFYLCASSGTGQYEQYFGPGTRLTVT.

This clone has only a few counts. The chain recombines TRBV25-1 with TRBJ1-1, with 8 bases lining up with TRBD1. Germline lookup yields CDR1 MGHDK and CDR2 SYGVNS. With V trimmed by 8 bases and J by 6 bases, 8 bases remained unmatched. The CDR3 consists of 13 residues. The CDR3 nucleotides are TGTGCCAGCGAAGACAGGGGTTACCCTGAAGCTTTCTTT. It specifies CASEDRGYPEAFF.

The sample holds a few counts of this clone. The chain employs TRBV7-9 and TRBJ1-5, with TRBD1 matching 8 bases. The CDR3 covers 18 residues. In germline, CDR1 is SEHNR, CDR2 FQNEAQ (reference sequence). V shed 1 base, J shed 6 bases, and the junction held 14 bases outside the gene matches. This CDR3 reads CASSLEPGQGSSFQPQHF. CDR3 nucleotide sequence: TGTGCCAGCAGCTTAGAGCCAGGACAGGGATCCTCTTTTCAGCCCCAGCATTTT. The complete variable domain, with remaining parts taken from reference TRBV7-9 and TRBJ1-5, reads DTGVSQNPRHKITKRGQNVTFRCDPISEHNRLYWYRQTLGQGPEFLTYFQNEAQLEKSRLLSDRFSAERPKGSFSTLEIQRTEQGDSAMYLCASSLEPGQGSSFQPQHFGDGTRLSIL.

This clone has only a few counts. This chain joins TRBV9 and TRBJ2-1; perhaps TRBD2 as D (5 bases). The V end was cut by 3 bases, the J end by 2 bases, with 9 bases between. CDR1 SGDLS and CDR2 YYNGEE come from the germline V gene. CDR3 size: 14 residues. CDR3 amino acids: CASSGVGAYNEQFF. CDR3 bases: TGTGCCAGCAGCGGAGTCGGGGCCTACAATGAGCAGTTCTTC.